This TCR beta chain was found in a study of immune characterization of retroperitoneal liposarcoma. Trimming stripped 5 bases from V and 13 bases from J, with 27 bases between. The V gene's germline CDR1 is SGHTA and CDR2 FQGNSA. The CDR3 runs 16 residues. By sample fraction, this clonotype is medium-sized (0.01 to 0.1%). Each CDR3 protein gets one entry after TCRdb re-called the PCR reads with MiXCR. Of approximately 10,000 distinct CDR3 sequences listed, 37% were seen once; the top ten hold about a tenth. This receptor was taken from a female donor with retroperitoneal liposarcoma. Material: tumor tissue. The V call is TRBV7-2, the J call TRBJ2-1; no reliable D call. This chain's CDR3 is CASSPLALVQLETQFF. The CDR3 DNA reads as TGTGCCAGCAGCCCCTTGGCGCTAGTTCAGCTAGAGACCCAGTTCTTC.